This T cell receptor (beta chain) is drawn from a study of technical replicates of blood from a handful of donors. Generated by immunoSEQ multiplex PCR, the TCRdb table keeps only in-frame clones and is missing some. Of about 68,000 clones listed, 95% to 98% were seen once; the top ten hold about 0.3%. V gave up 7 bases and J gave up 4 bases; unmatched junction bases: 4. The CDR3 loop spans 13 amino acids. Germline V gives CDR1 LNHDA, CDR2 SQIVND (reference sequence). The sample consisted of T cells isolated from PBMCs. The TCR comes from a human donor in good health. V is TRBV19 and J is TRBJ1-5; 7 bases map to TRBD1. The CDR3 bases are TGTGCCAGTACGGGACAGCTTAATCAGCCCCAGCATTTT. Translating gives CASTGQLNQPQHF.